The 2 T cell receptor beta chains in this list originate from one sample, sequenced in a study of post-analysis software for immune sequencing data (dated by TCRdb to 2015 to 2017). On the study overall, not on this receptor specifically: Four to six TRBV segments, including TRBV5-6, TRBV5-1 and TRBV20-1, were significantly more frequent in patients than controls.

Their cognate antigens are unknown. Receptor libraries were prepared by PCR. Sequencing relied on an Illumina HiSeq 2500. To reduce PCR and sequencing biases, unique molecular identifiers were built into the TCR beta cDNA libraries. TCRdb reprocessed the public reads (quality trimming at Q25 with fastp, clone calling with MiXCR) and kept in-frame beta chains. CDR3 protein sequences are deduplicated, and each keeps its most common genes and DNA. This sample lists approximately 730,000 distinct CDR3 sequences; 35% to 55% were detected once. The ten largest clones take up approximately 4.4% of the sample. The sample was blood. Receptors originate from a girl aged 5-17 years with multiple sclerosis.

About this clonotype itself: One junction end does not reproduce the germline sequence, and a read error may be involved. The chain combines TRBV4-3 with TRBJ1-2, with D hard to call. The CDR3 spans 15 residues. The germline CDR1 and CDR2 sequences are LGHNA and YSLEER. Here the CDR3 DNA reads TGCGCCAGCGGCCAAGAAAGGCAGAGAGGCGGGGGCTACACCTTC. Protein sequence: CASGQERQRGGGYTF.

V and J are TRBV29-1 and TRBJ2-7; 14 bases align to TRBD2. This CDR3 region has 15 residues. Germline V gene lookup returns CDR1 SQVTM and CDR2 ANQGSEA. J lost 6 bases, V lost 6 bases, and 10 bases had no gene match. This chain's CDR3 is CSVSPGTSGSREQYF. DNA for the CDR3: TGCAGCGTGAGCCCCGGGACTAGCGGGAGTCGCGAGCAGTACTTC.